Detailed here is one TCR beta chain. The data stem from a study of CD8 T cells in Susac syndrome. RNA totalling roughly 0.45 to 1 ug underwent reverse transcription with random hexamers. MiXCR was run by TCRdb on the immunoSEQ multiplex PCR reads, yielding one entry per CDR3 protein. The data contain tens of thousands of distinct CDR3 sequences, 95% to 96% of them singletons. The CDR3 sequence is 18 residues long. V was pared by 7 bases and J by 10 bases, with 19 bases of the junction left unmatched. CDR1 and CDR2 (germline): MNHNS, SASEGT. What was sequenced was CD8+ T cells from PBMCs. The J gene is TRBJ1-6, the V gene TRBV6-1, with TRBD1 identical over 10 bases. This TCR was sampled from a human donor with Susac syndrome. The chain's CDR3 is CASIQVIGAGTGVSPLHF. The DNA of the CDR3 is TGTGCCAGCATCCAAGTGATCGGCGCCGGGACAGGGGTGTCACCCCTCCACTTT.